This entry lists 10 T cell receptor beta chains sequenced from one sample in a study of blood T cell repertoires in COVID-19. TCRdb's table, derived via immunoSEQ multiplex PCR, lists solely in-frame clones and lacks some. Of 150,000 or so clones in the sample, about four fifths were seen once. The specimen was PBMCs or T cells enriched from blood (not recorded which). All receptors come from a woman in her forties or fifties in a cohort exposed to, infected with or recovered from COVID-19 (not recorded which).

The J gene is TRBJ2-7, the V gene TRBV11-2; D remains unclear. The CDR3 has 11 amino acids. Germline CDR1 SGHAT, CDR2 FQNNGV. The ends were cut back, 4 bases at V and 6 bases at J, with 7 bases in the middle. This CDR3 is CASSSVVEQYF. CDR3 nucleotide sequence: TGTGCCAGCAGCTCCGTTGTCGAGCAGTACTTC.

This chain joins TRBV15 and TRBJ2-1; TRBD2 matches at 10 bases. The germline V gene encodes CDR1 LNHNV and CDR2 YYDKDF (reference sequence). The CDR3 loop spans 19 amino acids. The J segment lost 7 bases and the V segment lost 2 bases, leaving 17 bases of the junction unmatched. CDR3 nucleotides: TGTGCCACCAGCAGACGTCCCCTCTCACTAGCGGGACTGGGGAATGAGCAGTTCTTC. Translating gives CATSRRPLSLAGLGNEQFF.

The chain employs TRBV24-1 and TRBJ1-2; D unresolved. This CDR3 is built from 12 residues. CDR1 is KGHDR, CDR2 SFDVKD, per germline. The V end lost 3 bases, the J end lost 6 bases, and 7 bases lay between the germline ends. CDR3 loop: CATSDDLDGYTF. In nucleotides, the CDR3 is TGTGCCACCAGTGATGATTTAGATGGCTACACCTTC.

The CDR3 DNA is TGTGCCAGCAGCGTAGTAGGGGGCCGTGGTGAAAAACTGTTTTTT. It yields the protein CASSVVGGRGEKLFF. V is TRBV9 and J is TRBJ1-4; TRBD1 matches 7 bases. The CDR3 is made up of 15 amino acids. The trim removed 0 bases at V and 7 bases at J, leaving 6 bases unmatched. Germline loops: CDR1 SGDLS, CDR2 YYNGEE.

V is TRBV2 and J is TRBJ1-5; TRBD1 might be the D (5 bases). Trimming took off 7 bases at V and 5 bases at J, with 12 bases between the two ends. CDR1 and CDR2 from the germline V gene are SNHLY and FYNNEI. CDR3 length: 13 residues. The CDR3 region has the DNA TGTGCCAGCACTTGGGGGGTTTATCAGCCCCAGCATTTT. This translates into CASTWGVYQPQHF.

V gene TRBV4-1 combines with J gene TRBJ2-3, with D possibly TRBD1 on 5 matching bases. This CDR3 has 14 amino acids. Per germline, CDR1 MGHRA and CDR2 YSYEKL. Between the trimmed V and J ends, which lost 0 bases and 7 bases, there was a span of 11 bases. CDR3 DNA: TGCGCCAGCAGCCAAGAAGACAGCGTGCATACGCAGTATTTT. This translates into CASSQEDSVHTQYF.

The CDR3 DNA is TGTGCCAGCAGCCAAGAACTAGGGGGAGATCAGCCCCAGCATTTT. It specifies CASSQELGGDQPQHF. The chain recombines TRBV3-1 (or the pseudogene TRBV3-2) with TRBJ1-5, with D perhaps matching TRBD1 (6 bases). Germline-derived CDR1 and CDR2 are LGHDT and YNNKEL (reference sequence). Trimming took off 0 bases at V and 5 bases at J, with 11 bases between the two ends. The CDR3 is 15 amino acids.

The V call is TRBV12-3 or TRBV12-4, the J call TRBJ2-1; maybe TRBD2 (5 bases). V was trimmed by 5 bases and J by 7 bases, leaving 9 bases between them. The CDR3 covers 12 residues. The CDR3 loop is CASSAGLNEQFF. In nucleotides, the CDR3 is TGTGCCAGCAGTGCGGGTCTGAATGAGCAGTTCTTC.

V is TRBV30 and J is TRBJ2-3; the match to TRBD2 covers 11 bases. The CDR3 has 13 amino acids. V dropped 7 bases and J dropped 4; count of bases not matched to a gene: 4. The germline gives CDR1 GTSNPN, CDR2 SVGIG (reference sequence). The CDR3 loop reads CALAGGQSDTQYF. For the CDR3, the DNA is TGTGCCTTAGCGGGGGGGCAATCAGATACGCAGTATTTT.

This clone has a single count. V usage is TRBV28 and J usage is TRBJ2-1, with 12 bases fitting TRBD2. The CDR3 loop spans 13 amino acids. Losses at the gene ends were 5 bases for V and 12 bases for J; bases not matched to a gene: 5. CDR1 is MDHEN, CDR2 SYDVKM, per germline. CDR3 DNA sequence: TGTGCCAGCAGTGCCTCGACTAGCGGGGGGCAGTTCTTC. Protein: CASSASTSGGQFF.